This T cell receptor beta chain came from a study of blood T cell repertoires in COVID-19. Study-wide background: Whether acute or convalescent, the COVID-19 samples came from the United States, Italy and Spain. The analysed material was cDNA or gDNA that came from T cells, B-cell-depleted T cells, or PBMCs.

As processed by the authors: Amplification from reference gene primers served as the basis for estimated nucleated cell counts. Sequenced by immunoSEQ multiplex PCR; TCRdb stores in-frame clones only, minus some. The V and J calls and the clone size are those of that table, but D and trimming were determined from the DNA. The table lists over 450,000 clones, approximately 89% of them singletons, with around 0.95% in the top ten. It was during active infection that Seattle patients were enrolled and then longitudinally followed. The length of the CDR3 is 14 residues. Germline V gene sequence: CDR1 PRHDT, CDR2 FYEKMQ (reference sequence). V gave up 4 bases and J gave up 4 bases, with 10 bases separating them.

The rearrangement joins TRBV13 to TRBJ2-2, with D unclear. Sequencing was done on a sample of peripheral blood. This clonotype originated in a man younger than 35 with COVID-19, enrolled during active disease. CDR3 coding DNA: TGTGCCAGCAGCTCCGCCCCGGGCACCGGGGAGCTGTTTTTT. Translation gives CASSSAPGTGELFF.